A single sample is the source of the 29 T cell receptor beta chains below, sequenced in a study of blood T cell repertoires in COVID-19 (TCRdb year 2020). The method was the immunoSEQ multiplex PCR assay. The source is immuneACCESS, and TCRdb retained only in-frame sequences with V and J called. Part of the clones is not carried over; for the studies checked, unresolved V genes explain less than half of this, and the remainder is unexplained. This sample comprises 40,000 to 55,000 clones, roughly nine tenths of them detected only once. Of the sample, around 5% is held by the ten largest clones. Sequenced material: peripheral blood. These receptors were obtained from a human donor in a cohort sampled during active COVID-19.

Only one count was recorded for this clone. The CDR3 reads CATGTSGGPDTQYF. DNA of the CDR3: TGCGCCACCGGGACTAGCGGGGGGCCAGATACGCAGTATTTT. This chain uses TRBV4-1 with TRBJ2-3; 15 nucleotides match TRBD2. V was pared by 10 bases and J by 4 bases, with 3 bases of the junction left unmatched. The CDR3 loop spans 14 amino acids. CDR1 and CDR2 from the germline V gene are MGHRA and YSYEKL.

This chain uses TRBV7-9 with TRBJ2-1; 7 positions match TRBD2. The CDR3 loop spans 17 amino acids. The V gene end was trimmed by 4 bases and the J gene end by 8 bases; junction bases not matched to a gene: 17. Germline assignment: CDR1 SEHNR and CDR2 FQNEAQ (reference sequence). The CDR3 bases are TGTGCCAGCAGCTCGCGCCGGACTAGTTTTCTTTTCGATGAGCAGTTCTTC. It yields the protein CASSSRRTSFLFDEQFF.

J is TRBJ2-2 and V is TRBV9, with D possibly TRBD2 on 6 matching bases. The CDR3 covers 16 residues. Germline V lookup: CDR1 SGDLS, CDR2 YYNGEE. V dropped 1 base and J dropped 1 base, with 11 bases sitting between them. This CDR3 reads CASSVRGDQNTGELFF. In DNA, the CDR3 is TGTGCCAGCAGCGTACGCGGGGACCAGAACACCGGGGAGCTGTTTTTT.

The DNA for the CDR3 is TGTGCCAGCAGCCACCATTTAGAGTACAATGAGCAGTTCTTC. This sequence encodes CASSHHLEYNEQFF. The chain employs TRBV4-2 and TRBJ2-1; D is undetermined. The CDR3 extends over 14 amino acids. The V gene's germline CDR1 is LGHNA and CDR2 YNFKEQ. V was clipped by 3 bases and J by 4 bases, with 10 bases between them.

The chain joins TRBV5-4 to TRBJ2-2; 7 positions agree with TRBD2. After removal of 4 bases from V and 1 base from J, the junction contained 4 bases not matched to a gene. The CDR3 consists of 15 residues. Germline CDR1 and CDR2: SGHNT and YYREEE (reference sequence). The CDR3 spells CASSQGLRNTGELFF. For the CDR3, the DNA is TGTGCCAGCAGCCAGGGACTACGGAACACCGGGGAGCTGTTTTTT.

In this sample, this clone turned up once. V gene TRBV5-5 combines with J gene TRBJ2-7; D is unclear. CDR1 and CDR2 from the germline V gene are SGHKS and YYEKEE (reference sequence). There are 14 residues in the CDR3. Trimming cost V 0 bases and J 6 bases, with 13 bases left between them. The CDR3 region has the DNA TGTGCCAGCAGCTTGGGGGTATTGGGCCCCGAGCAGTACTTC. It is translated as CASSLGVLGPEQYF.

The rearrangement links TRBV7-2 to TRBJ2-3; TRBD1 matches at 7 bases. This CDR3 spans 15 amino acids. Germline trimming cut 5 bases from V and 7 bases from J; bases unmatched to any gene: 12. Germline V gene lookup returns CDR1 SGHTA and CDR2 FQGNSA. The CDR3 coding sequence is TGTGCCAGCAGCCCTGGGGACAGCCCCCTTAATACGCAGTATTTT. It codes for CASSPGDSPLNTQYF.

This chain links TRBV6-2 or TRBV6-3 with TRBJ1-2, with D perhaps TRBD1 (6 bases). This CDR3 is 14 amino acids long. Per the germline V gene, CDR1 is MNHEY and CDR2 is SVGEGT. Trimming stripped 6 bases from V and 6 bases from J, with 17 bases between. CDR3 amino acids: CASSRRQVLDGYTF. In DNA form, the CDR3 reads TGTGCCAGCAGCCGAAGACAGGTGTTGGATGGCTACACCTTC.

The chain employs TRBV3-1 (or the pseudogene TRBV3-2) and TRBJ2-7; 15 positions match TRBD2. Germline V gene data show CDR1 as LGHDT and CDR2 as YNNKEL (reference sequence). V shed 5 bases, J shed 1 base, and the junction held 6 bases outside the gene matches. CDR3 length equals 17 residues. CDR3 sequence reads: CASSMGLAGGLSYEQYF. CDR3 in DNA: TGTGCCAGCAGCATGGGACTAGCGGGGGGTCTATCCTACGAGCAGTACTTC.

A few counts support this clone. The chain combines TRBV7-3 with TRBJ2-3; 10 bases line up with TRBD2. Losses at the gene ends were 5 bases for V and 4 bases for J; bases not matched to a gene: 9. The CDR3 length is 16 residues. CDR1 and CDR2 (germline): SGHTA, FQGTGA. CDR3 sequence reads: CASSPRSGGNADTQYF. The CDR3 DNA reads as TGTGCCAGCAGCCCCCGTAGCGGGGGGAACGCAGATACGCAGTATTTT.

This clone showed up just once. The chain joins TRBV15 to TRBJ2-3; 8 bases are shared with TRBD2. V lost 1 base, J lost 4 bases, and 7 bases stayed unmatched. The CDR3 runs 16 residues. The germline gives CDR1 LNHNV, CDR2 YYDKDF (reference sequence). This chain's CDR3 is CATSRGRLAGPDTQYF. The CDR3 region has the DNA TGTGCCACCAGCAGAGGTCGGCTAGCGGGCCCAGATACGCAGTATTTT.

This chain connects TRBV7-6 to TRBJ2-7; TRBD2 is a possible D gene (6 bases). Germline V gene sequence: CDR1 SGHVS, CDR2 FNYEAQ. This CDR3 has 15 amino acids. V lost 7 bases and J 3 bases, leaving 19 bases between the germline ends. The CDR3 sequence is CASTLDHGGYYEQYF. The CDR3 bases are TGTGCCAGCACCCTCGACCATGGAGGGTACTACGAGCAGTACTTC.

This sequence joins TRBV4-2 and TRBJ2-2; TRBD1 might be the D (5 bases). The CDR3 runs 15 residues. From germline, CDR1 is LGHNA and CDR2 YNFKEQ. V was pared by 0 bases and J by 6 bases, with 11 bases between. The CDR3 DNA sequence: TGTGCCAGCAGCCAAGATCGGCAGGGCCCCGGGGAGCTGTTTTTT. Encoded protein: CASSQDRQGPGELFF.

The chain recombines TRBV30 with TRBJ2-3; TRBD2 matches at 8 bases. CDR3 size: 18 residues. Germline-derived CDR1 and CDR2 are GTSNPN and SVGIG (reference sequence). Unmatched junction bases numbered 15, after V lost 1 base and J lost 3 bases. CDR3 sequence (DNA): TGTGCCTGGAGTGCGCAGCTTCCGGGACTAGTGGGTACAGATACGCAGTATTTT. It specifies CAWSAQLPGLVGTDTQYF.

The table lists this clone with a count of one. The chain links TRBV27 to TRBJ2-7, with 9 positions matching TRBD2. The CDR3 extends over 14 amino acids. Germline trimming cut 2 bases from V and 2 bases from J; bases unmatched to any gene: 1. CDR1 and CDR2 (germline): MNHEY, SMNVEV (reference sequence). The CDR3 loop is CASSLGGGAYEQYF. Here the CDR3 DNA reads TGTGCCAGCAGTTTAGGCGGGGGGGCCTACGAGCAGTACTTC.

The chain uses TRBV19 and TRBJ2-2, with TRBD1 matching over 10 bases. Germline values: CDR1 LNHDA, CDR2 SQIVND (reference sequence). V shed 7 bases and J 4 bases; nucleotides not matched to a gene: 6. There are 15 residues in the CDR3. The CDR3 spells CASTRQGAGTGELFF. CDR3 bases: TGTGCCAGTACTAGACAGGGGGCCGGCACCGGGGAGCTGTTTTTT.

V and J are TRBV4-2 and TRBJ2-3; D unresolved. Germline values: CDR1 LGHNA, CDR2 YNFKEQ. The CDR3 has 14 amino acids. V lost 0 bases to trimming and J lost 0 bases, with 4 bases between them. CDR3 region: CASSQDISTDTQYF. The CDR3 DNA reads as TGTGCCAGCAGCCAAGATATTAGCACAGATACGCAGTATTTT.

The chain recombines TRBV6-4 with TRBJ2-3; 7 nucleotides align to TRBD2. This CDR3 is built from 14 residues. CDR1 and CDR2 (germline): MRHNA, SNTAGT. V was clipped by 2 bases and J by 2 bases; unmatched bases: 1. The CDR3 bases are TGTGCCAGCAGTGACGGGAGGGCCACAGATACGCAGTATTTT. Translated, it gives CASSDGRATDTQYF.

The chain joins TRBV6-2 or TRBV6-3 to TRBJ2-7; TRBD2 might be the D (5 bases). Trimming removed 0 bases from V and 7 bases from J, with 22 bases in between. The CDR3 has 17 residues. CDR1 and CDR2 (germline): MNHEY, SVGEGT. CDR3 residues: CASSYSITRGLAWEQYF. The CDR3 DNA reads TGTGCCAGCAGTTACTCTATCACTCGCGGGTTGGCGTGGGAGCAGTACTTC.

V is TRBV6-5 and J is TRBJ2-7; 10 bases map to TRBD2. The CDR3 extends over 14 amino acids. Unmatched junction bases numbered 0, after V lost 0 bases and J lost 4 bases. The germline V gene encodes CDR1 MNHEY and CDR2 SVGAGI. The CDR3 spells CASSYSTSGYEQYF. CDR3 nucleotide sequence: TGTGCCAGCAGTTACTCGACTAGCGGGTACGAGCAGTACTTC.

J is TRBJ1-6 and V is TRBV30, with 7 bases lining up with TRBD1. Trimming at V came to 5 bases and at J to 4 bases, leaving 2 bases not matched to a gene. CDR3 length: 13 residues. Germline V gene lookup returns CDR1 GTSNPN and CDR2 SVGIG (reference sequence). CDR3 amino acids: CAWGTEYNSPLHF. CDR3 DNA: TGTGCCTGGGGGACAGAGTATAATTCACCCCTCCACTTT.

The chain is built from TRBV3-1 (or the pseudogene TRBV3-2) and TRBJ2-7; 9 bases align to TRBD2. The trim removed 5 bases at V and 3 bases at J, leaving 5 bases unmatched. Germline assignment: CDR1 LGHDT and CDR2 YNNKEL (reference sequence). The CDR3 is 14 residues long. Here the CDR3 reads CASSYIAGVYEQYF. Here the CDR3 DNA reads TGTGCCAGCAGCTACATAGCGGGAGTCTACGAGCAGTACTTC.

The chain uses TRBV3-1 (or the pseudogene TRBV3-2) and TRBJ2-5; possibly TRBD2 for D (5 bases). Germline CDR1 reads LGHDT; CDR2 reads YNNKEL (reference sequence). Trimming stripped 4 bases from V and 2 bases from J, with 8 bases between. This CDR3 is built from 13 residues. CDR3 DNA sequence: TGTGCCAGCAGCCCAGCGGCTCAAGAGACCCAGTACTTC. The encoded protein is CASSPAAQETQYF.

In DNA, the CDR3 is TGTGCCAGCAGCCTGACAGGGGGCGCGTTTTTTGGGCAGTTCTTC. This sequence encodes CASSLTGGAFFGQFF. The chain uses TRBV27 and TRBJ2-1, with 10 bases aligning to TRBD1. The CDR3 extends over 15 amino acids. CDR1 is MNHEY, CDR2 SMNVEV, per germline (reference sequence). J gave up 12 bases and V 6 bases, and 14 bases lay outside the gene matches.

This clone has only one observation. The rearrangement joins TRBV6-6 to TRBJ1-1; TRBD1 matches at 7 bases. CDR1 is MNHNY, CDR2 SVGAGI, per germline (reference sequence). After removal of 5 bases from V and 4 bases from J, the junction contained 1 base not matched to a gene. The length of the CDR3 is 12 residues. The CDR3 nucleotides read TGTGCCAGCAGTGACAGGGCCACTGAAGCTTTCTTT. This sequence encodes CASSDRATEAFF.

The chain joins TRBV28 to TRBJ2-7, with D perhaps matching TRBD1 (6 bases). Trimming pared 6 bases from V and 2 bases from J, leaving 17 bases between. The length of the CDR3 is 15 residues. CDR1 MDHEN and CDR2 SYDVKM come from the germline V gene. The CDR3 sequence is CASRSAHRVAYEQYF. The CDR3, as DNA: TGTGCCAGCAGGTCGGCCCACAGGGTCGCCTACGAGCAGTACTTC. Full variable domain (missing parts from reference TRBV28 and TRBJ2-7): DVKVTQSSRYLVKRTGEKVFLECVQDMDHENMFWYRQDPGLGLRLIYFSYDVKMKEKGDIPEGYSVSREKKERFSLILESASTNQTSMYLCASRSAHRVAYEQYFGPGTRLTVT.

The chain carries TRBV6-5 and TRBJ2-7, with D unresolved. Germline V lookup: CDR1 MNHEY, CDR2 SVGAGI. CDR3 size: 14 residues. The V end lost 5 bases, the J end lost 3 bases, and 14 bases lay between the germline ends. CDR3 bases: TGTGCCAGCAGTAAGGTACAACGGGTCTACGAGCAGTACTTC. The encoded protein is CASSKVQRVYEQYF.

The V gene is TRBV14, the J gene TRBJ2-5; 8 bases fit TRBD2. With V trimmed by 5 bases and J by 4 bases, 15 bases remained unmatched. The CDR3 runs 17 residues. From germline, CDR1 is SGHDN and CDR2 FVKESK. DNA for the CDR3: TGTGCCAGCAGCGAATATTCTGGACTAGCTCTGGGAGAGACCCAGTACTTC. Translated: CASSEYSGLALGETQYF.

This chain links TRBV7-9 with TRBJ2-6, with 7 nucleotides matching TRBD2. J gave up 0 bases and V 6 bases, and 11 bases lay outside the gene matches. The CDR3 runs to 18 residues. Germline lookup yields CDR1 SEHNR and CDR2 FQNEAQ (reference sequence). The DNA of the CDR3 is TGTGCCAGCAGATACGGGACTAAGTCGAGCTCTGGGGCCAACGTCCTGACTTTC. Protein product: CASRYGTKSSSGANVLTF. Based on the CDR3 plus reference TRBV7-9 and TRBJ2-6, the full variable domain is DTGVSQNPRHKITKRGQNVTFRCDPISEHNRLYWYRQTLGQGPEFLTYFQNEAQLEKSRLLSDRFSAERPKGSFSTLEIQRTEQGDSAMYLCASRYGTKSSSGANVLTFGAGSRLTVL.